This TCR beta chain was sequenced for a study of T cells after yellow fever vaccination. The study, taken as a whole, reports: Abundant clonotypes (contaminants from the bulk population) could be present in FACS-sorted repertoires. Detected again after the booster were most primary-vaccination clones, at nearly 97% CD4 and nearly 90% CD8.

On this clonotype itself: Its antigen is as yet unknown.

The V gene end was trimmed by 4 bases and the J gene end by 2 bases; junction bases not matched to a gene: 7. Germline V gene lookup returns CDR1 SQVTM and CDR2 ANQGSEA. The CDR3 is made up of 15 amino acids. Each CDR3 protein gets one entry after TCRdb re-called the 5' RACE reads with MiXCR. The sample contains approximately 300,000 distinct CDR3 sequences, about 8.7% of which appear only once. This TCR came from a man aged 18-30 years who received the YFV17D yellow fever vaccine. Sequenced material: PBMCs, taken on the day of the first yellow fever vaccination. J is TRBJ1-2 and V is TRBV29-1, with 10 bases aligning to TRBD1. The DNA for the CDR3 is TGCAGCGTTGCCGGGACAGGGGACATCAACTATGGCTACACCTTC. Amino acid sequence: CSVAGTGDINYGYTF. Full variable domain (remainder filled in from reference TRBV29-1 and TRBJ1-2): SAVISQKPSRDICQRGTSLTIQCQVDSQVTMMFWYRQQPGQSLTLIATANQGSEATYESGFVIDKFPISRPNLTFSTLTVSNMSPEDSSIYLCSVAGTGDINYGYTFGSGTRLTVV.